A single sample gave rise to the 17 T cell receptor beta chains below, sequenced in a study of T-cell reconstitution after alpha-beta-depleted transplantation in children. TCRbeta library construction was performed incorporating unique molecular identifiers. Each CDR3 protein gets one entry after TCRdb re-called the PCR reads with MiXCR. The sample includes roughly 670,000 distinct CDR3 sequences, over 10% seen only once; the top ten take 0.75% to 0.85%. The material was PBMCs, obtained before TCRalphabeta/CD19-depleted stem cell transplant. Every receptor here comes from a girl aged 2 to 9 with congenital amegakaryocytic thrombocytopenia, due to receive a stem cell transplant.

This clonotype was detected ten times or more. At one end, the junction sequence differs from germline, possibly due to a read error. The chain joins TRBV5-1 to TRBJ2-7; TRBD2 agrees at 12 bases. From germline, CDR1 is SGHRS and CDR2 YFSETQ. CDR3 length: 14 amino acids. The CDR3 loop is CASSLAGGDYEQYF. Written as DNA, the CDR3 is TGTGCCAGCTCACTAGCGGGAGGAGATTACGAGCAGTACTTC.

This clonotype was counted many times. J is TRBJ1-3 and V is TRBV12-3 or TRBV12-4, with D uncertain. The CDR3 extends over 14 amino acids. The V gene lost 3 bases and the J gene lost 0 bases, with 6 bases spanning the gap. CDR3: CASSFAGSGNTIYF. CDR3 nucleotides: TGTGCCAGCAGTTTCGCGGGCTCTGGAAACACCATATATTTT.

This clonotype was recorded at least ten times. V is TRBV7-9 and J is TRBJ1-2; possibly TRBD1 for D (5 bases). There are 11 residues in the CDR3. V lost 6 bases and J lost 10, with 12 bases in between. CDR1 is SEHNR, CDR2 FQNEAQ, per germline (reference sequence). CDR3 DNA: TGTGCCAGCAGTAGGGACGCCATCTACACCTTC. It translates to CASSRDAIYTF.

This clonotype was seen many times. J is TRBJ2-7 and V is TRBV7-2, with 8 bases aligning to TRBD2. J was trimmed by 3 bases and V by 1 base; bases with no gene match: 5. CDR1 SGHTA and CDR2 FQGNSA come from the germline V gene. The CDR3 is 15 residues long. CDR3 protein: CASSLGTSPIYEQYF. DNA for the CDR3: TGTGCCAGCAGCTTAGGGACTAGCCCTATCTACGAGCAGTACTTC.

In this sample, this clonotype turned up once. This rearrangement joins TRBV20-1 to TRBJ1-1; D is perhaps TRBD1 (5 bases). V lost 5 bases, J lost 7 bases, and 20 bases lay in between. The CDR3 is 14 residues long. Germline loops: CDR1 DFQATT, CDR2 SNEGSKA (reference sequence). For the CDR3, the DNA is TGCAGTGCTGGAGGGACTCAACGCGTAGATGAAGCTTTCTTT. This codes for CSAGGTQRVDEAFF.

This clonotype was counted a few times. The V gene is TRBV5-1, the J gene TRBJ2-5, with D possibly being TRBD2 (5 bases). This CDR3 is 14 amino acids long. Deletions cut 1 base from V and 7 bases from J, with 14 bases between. Germline CDR1 is SGHRS and CDR2 is YFSETQ. DNA for the CDR3: TGCGCCAGCAGCTTGTACGGGGTCAGATGGACCCAGTACTTC. Its translation: CASSLYGVRWTQYF.

This clonotype showed up just a few times. This chain uses TRBV5-1 with TRBJ2-1; perhaps D is TRBD1 or TRBD2 (5 bases each). The V gene's germline CDR1 is SGHRS and CDR2 YFSETQ. Trimming took 7 bases from V and 12 from J, leaving 20 bases between them. The CDR3 runs to 13 residues. This chain's CDR3 is CASGNRRGKGQFF. CDR3 DNA sequence: TGCGCCAGCGGCAACAGGCGAGGGAAAGGGCAGTTCTTC.

DNA of the CDR3: TGTGCCGGCCGCCGGGACGAGACCTACAATGAGCAGTTCTTC. It encodes CAGRRDETYNEQFF. The chain joins TRBV2 to TRBJ2-1; possibly TRBD1 or TRBD2 for D (5 bases each). This CDR3 spans 14 amino acids. Germline assignment: CDR1 SNHLY and CDR2 FYNNEI. V lost 11 bases to trimming and J lost 2 bases, with 16 bases between them. The complete variable domain, with remaining parts taken from reference TRBV2 and TRBJ2-1, reads EPEVTQTPSHQVTQMGQEVILRCVPISNHLYFYWYRQILGQKVEFLVSFYNNEISEKSEIFDDQFSVERPDGSNFTLKIRSTKLEDSAMYFCAGRRDETYNEQFFGPGTRLTVL.

This clonotype has at least ten counts. CDR3 loop: CASSPTSGGTYEQYF. Here the CDR3 DNA reads TGTGCCAGCAGCCCTACTAGCGGGGGAACCTACGAGCAGTACTTC. The V gene is TRBV12-3 or TRBV12-4, the J gene TRBJ2-7; 11 bases agree with TRBD2. The CDR3 extends over 15 amino acids. V trimming: 6 bases; J trimming: 2 bases; junction bases outside the gene matches: 6.

This clonotype appeared a few times. An end of the junction does not agree with germline; a read error may underlie this. The chain joins TRBV7-2 to TRBJ2-1; D is perhaps TRBD2 (6 bases). This CDR3 has 11 amino acids. Germline CDR1 SGHTA, CDR2 FQGNSA. CDR3 amino acids: CASKDPGEQSF. In DNA form, the CDR3 reads TGTGCCAGCAAAGATCCGGGAGAGCAGTCCTTC.

This clonotype was detected many times. V is TRBV7-7 and J is TRBJ2-1; 9 nucleotides align to TRBD2. V was clipped by 6 bases and J by 5 bases; unmatched bases: 11. CDR1 is SSHAT and CDR2 is FNYEAQ in the germline V gene (reference sequence). The CDR3 is 16 amino acids. CDR3 coding DNA: TGTGCCAGCAGGATTAATAGCGGGAGTCCAGACAATGAGCAGTTCTTC. It is translated as CASRINSGSPDNEQFF.

This clonotype came up a few times. This sequence joins TRBV7-9 and TRBJ2-1; D is possibly TRBD2 (5 bases). The CDR3 has 15 residues. V lost 3 bases, J lost 10 bases, and 19 bases lay in between. In germline, CDR1 is SEHNR, CDR2 FQNEAQ (reference sequence). Written as DNA, the CDR3 is TGTGCCAGCAGCTTGTTTACCCCACGGGGAATCGAGCAGTTCTTC. Translation gives CASSLFTPRGIEQFF.

The genes are TRBV7-3 and TRBJ2-3; 10 nucleotides line up with TRBD2. The junction had 11 bases not matched to a gene; V was cut back by 9 bases and J by 2 bases. This CDR3 comprises 16 residues. Germline V lookup: CDR1 SGHTA, CDR2 FQGTGA. The CDR3 coding sequence is TGTGCCAGTTCCCTAGCGGGAGCCATAATCACAGATACGCAGTATTTT. Translated: CASSLAGAIITDTQYF.

At least ten counts were recorded for this clonotype. The rearrangement joins TRBV12-3 or TRBV12-4 to TRBJ2-3, with TRBD2 matching 10 bases. The CDR3 loop spans 15 amino acids. V lost 7 bases, J lost 4 bases, and 8 bases stayed unmatched. The DNA of the CDR3 is TGTGCCAGCAACCCCTCTAGCGGGAGTGCAGATACGCAGTATTTT. The encoded protein is CASNPSSGSADTQYF.

This clonotype was seen a handful of times. This chain uses TRBV7-8 with TRBJ2-4; D not certain. Germline lookup yields CDR1 SGHVS and CDR2 FQNEAQ. This CDR3 has 12 residues. V was shortened by 5 bases and J by 13 bases, with 15 bases between the two germline ends. Written as DNA, the CDR3 is TGTGCCAGCAGCCCGAGTGGGTCCATACAGTACTTC. Translation: CASSPSGSIQYF.

This clonotype was recorded a few times. The chain links TRBV27 to TRBJ2-5, with D perhaps assigned TRBD1 or TRBD2 (5 bases each). The CDR3 spans 19 residues. Germline assignment: CDR1 MNHEY and CDR2 SMNVEV (reference sequence). V was clipped by 3 bases and J by 2 bases, with 25 bases between them. The CDR3 region is CASSFLGARSSQYQETQYF. The CDR3 DNA follows: TGTGCCAGCAGTTTTCTCGGGGCCAGGTCAAGTCAGTATCAAGAGACCCAGTACTTC.

J is TRBJ2-3 and V is TRBV20-1, with 8 positions matching TRBD1. Trimming at V came to 8 bases and at J to 4 bases, leaving 11 bases not matched to a gene. This CDR3 region has 14 residues. Germline V gives CDR1 DFQATT, CDR2 SNEGSKA (reference sequence). Here the CDR3 reads CSSGDRGTADTQYF. DNA for the CDR3: TGCAGTTCCGGTGACAGGGGTACTGCAGATACGCAGTATTTT.